These 13 T cell receptor beta chains were sequenced from one sample in a study of blood T cell repertoires in COVID-19. Sequencing was performed with immunoSEQ multiplex PCR; in TCRdb, only in-frame clones are kept and a portion is missing. The sample carries 200,000 to 300,000 clones, 88% recorded once. Sequences were obtained from PBMCs or T cells enriched from blood (not recorded which). The receptors here all came from a woman aged 35 to 49 with acute COVID-19.

The V call is TRBV19, the J call TRBJ2-7; TRBD1 matches at 7 bases. V lost 6 bases to trimming and J lost 0 bases; unmatched junction nucleotides: 2. CDR3 length: 13 amino acids. CDR1 and CDR2 from the germline V gene are LNHDA and SQIVND (reference sequence). In DNA, the CDR3 is TGTGCCAGTAGCCGGGACAGCTCCTACGAGCAGTACTTC. It codes for CASSRDSSYEQYF.

CDR3 region: CASSFGASSYEQYF. The CDR3 DNA follows: TGTGCCAGCAGCTTCGGAGCGAGCTCCTACGAGCAGTACTTC. The chain links TRBV7-2 to TRBJ2-7; D gene unclear. Looked up from germline, CDR1 is SGHTA and CDR2 is FQGNSA. The CDR3 is 14 amino acids. Trimming removed 3 bases from V and 0 bases from J, with 9 bases in between.

The V gene is TRBV7-2, the J gene TRBJ2-1, with 9 bases identical to TRBD2. This CDR3 comprises 14 residues. Germline lookup yields CDR1 SGHTA and CDR2 FQGNSA. The V and J ends lost 5 bases and 10 bases, in that order; junction bases with no gene match: 9. CDR3: CASSREGLANEQFF. CDR3 bases: TGTGCCAGCAGCAGAGAAGGACTAGCGAACGAGCAGTTCTTC.

Written as DNA, the CDR3 is TGTGCCAGCAGCCCCCTCCGACAGGTATGGTCGTCCTACGAGCAGTACGTC. Amino acid sequence: CASSPLRQVWSSYEQYV. This rearrangement joins TRBV3-1 (or the pseudogene TRBV3-2) to TRBJ2-7, with D possibly being TRBD1 (6 bases). Trimming left V 4 bases short and J 1 base short, with 20 bases between. CDR1 and CDR2 (germline): LGHDT, YNNKEL (reference sequence). The CDR3 contains 17 residues.

This chain links TRBV7-9 with TRBJ2-2, with a weak D call TRBD2 (6 bases). Trimming left V 3 bases short and J 4 bases short, with 15 bases between. The CDR3 consists of 16 residues. Germline-derived CDR1 and CDR2 are SEHNR and FQNEAQ (reference sequence). The CDR3 sequence is CASSFAGRAATGELFF. DNA of the CDR3: TGTGCCAGCAGCTTTGCGGGAAGGGCGGCCACCGGGGAGCTGTTTTTT.

The chain uses TRBV6-5 and TRBJ2-7; D gene ambiguous. In germline, CDR1 is MNHEY, CDR2 SVGAGI. With 7 bases removed from V and 4 bases from J, the gap between germline ends came to 20 bases. CDR3 length: 15 residues. The chain's CDR3 is CASKPAGRSDYEQYF. CDR3 bases: TGTGCCAGCAAACCTGCCGGCCGCAGCGATTACGAGCAGTACTTC.

The chain has TRBV19 and TRBJ1-1; 9 bases match TRBD1. The V segment lost 6 bases and the J segment 0 bases; nucleotides outside the gene matches: 8. Germline assignment: CDR1 LNHDA and CDR2 SQIVND (reference sequence). This CDR3 is built from 16 residues. In DNA form, the CDR3 reads TGTGCCAGTAGCACCACAGGGGGCTTCATGAACACTGAAGCTTTCTTT. Translated, it gives CASSTTGGFMNTEAFF.

This clone showed up just once. The chain joins TRBV12-3 or TRBV12-4 to TRBJ2-4; D not certain. This CDR3 has 13 residues. V lost 2 bases and J 4 bases, leaving 6 bases between the germline ends. The CDR3 region is CASSLKRKNIQYF. Here the CDR3 DNA reads TGTGCCAGCAGTTTAAAGAGGAAAAACATTCAGTACTTC.

The chain links TRBV20-1 to TRBJ2-3; 8 bases map to TRBD1. This CDR3 has 15 amino acids. Germline values: CDR1 DFQATT, CDR2 SNEGSKA (reference sequence). J lost 5 bases, V lost 3 bases, and 10 bases had no gene match. The CDR3 loop reads CSASNRAGGRDTQYF. CDR3 DNA: TGCAGTGCTAGTAATCGGGCAGGGGGCCGAGATACGCAGTATTTT.

This clone was counted a single time. The chain is built from TRBV10-3 and TRBJ2-3; TRBD2 matches 8 bases. The ends lost 7 bases at V and 1 base at J; junction bases unmatched: 16. The germline V gene encodes CDR1 ENHRY and CDR2 SYGVKD. This CDR3 has 18 amino acids. In DNA, the CDR3 is TGTGCCATCACCACCCGGTCCAGCGGGGGAACGGGCACAGATACGCAGTATTTT. Its protein product is CAITTRSSGGTGTDTQYF.

The J gene is TRBJ2-5, the V gene TRBV7-9, with 10 bases identical to TRBD2. Germline V CDR1 and CDR2: SEHNR, FQNEAQ (reference sequence). The ends lost 4 bases at V and 6 bases at J; junction bases unmatched: 17. This CDR3 comprises 18 residues. The CDR3 is CASSSLFSGGGPFQTQYF. For the CDR3, the DNA is TGTGCCAGCAGCTCCCTCTTCAGCGGGGGGGGCCCGTTCCAGACCCAGTACTTC. Filled out from reference TRBV7-9 and TRBJ2-5, the complete variable domain reads DTGVSQNPRHKITKRGQNVTFRCDPISEHNRLYWYRQTLGQGPEFLTYFQNEAQLEKSRLLSDRFSAERPKGSFSTLEIQRTEQGDSAMYLCASSSLFSGGGPFQTQYFGPGTRLLVL.

The chain employs TRBV7-9 and TRBJ2-2; the D is unclear. Germline lookup yields CDR1 SEHNR and CDR2 FQNEAQ (reference sequence). The CDR3 extends over 13 amino acids. Trimming pared 2 bases from V and 7 bases from J, leaving 8 bases between. The CDR3 DNA is TGTGCCAGCAGCTTAAAACAGTACGGGGAGCTGTTTTTT. Encoded protein: CASSLKQYGELFF.

V gene TRBV10-3 combines with J gene TRBJ2-2; 12 nucleotides align to TRBD2. There are 15 residues in the CDR3. Germline values: CDR1 ENHRY, CDR2 SYGVKD. V lost 6 bases and J lost 4; bases outside the gene matches: 3. As DNA, the CDR3 is TGTGCCATCAGGTCGACTAGCGGGGGCACCGGGGAGCTGTTTTTT. Encoded protein: CAIRSTSGGTGELFF.